This T cell receptor beta chain was obtained from a study of T cell changes during pregnancy in multiple sclerosis. CDR1 is MNHEY and CDR2 is SMNVEV in the germline V gene (reference sequence). This CDR3 is 15 amino acids long. With 0 bases removed from V and 1 base from J, the gap between germline ends came to 9 bases. Data came from immunoSEQ multiplex PCR; TCRdb stores just in-frame clones and leaves some out. This repertoire shows some 70,000 clones, about 90% found once; its top ten account for approximately 9.5%. Material: peripheral blood, obtained after pregnancy. This clonotype was sampled from a female donor in good health, enrolled as a control in a pregnancy study. This sequence joins TRBV27 and TRBJ2-5, with D possibly being TRBD1 (5 bases). CDR3 loop: CASSLSGRGQETQYF. DNA of the CDR3: TGTGCCAGCAGTTTATCGGGAAGGGGCCAAGAGACCCAGTACTTC.